Listed below are T cell receptor beta chains from one sample, sequenced in a study of blood T cell repertoires in COVID-19. Data came from immunoSEQ multiplex PCR; TCRdb stores just in-frame clones and leaves some out. The repertoire includes approximately 350,000 clones, about 90% of them detected once, and roughly 3.5% sits in the top ten. Sequencing was performed on peripheral blood. Receptors were obtained from a woman aged 18-30 years who had recovered from COVID-19. Each CDR3 is given with its conserved first and last residue. Size is stated for part of the rows, as once, few or many counts, or as a class when the clone is expanded.

v_call: TRBV10-3
clone_size: NA
j_call: TRBJ1-2
cdr3_aa: CAISEWGQANYGYTF

v_call: TRBV5-8
clone_size: NA
j_call: TRBJ2-3
cdr3_aa: CASSRGSGGTDTQYF

v_call: TRBV29-1
clone_size: NA
j_call: TRBJ1-4
cdr3_aa: CSAYWTGNEKLFF

v_call: TRBV10-3
clone_size: NA
j_call: TRBJ1-1
cdr3_aa: CAISESNRGNTEAFF

v_call: TRBV24-1
clone_size: NA
j_call: TRBJ2-5
cdr3_aa: CATSDWTGGETQYF

v_call: TRBV27
clone_size: NA
j_call: TRBJ1-1
cdr3_aa: CASSRTGGMNTEAFF

v_call: TRBV27
clone_size: NA
j_call: TRBJ2-1
cdr3_aa: CASSLLAGEGNEQFF

v_call: TRBV2
clone_size: few
j_call: TRBJ1-6
cdr3_aa: CASSSLQGGYNSPLHF

v_call: TRBV4-1
clone_size: NA
j_call: TRBJ2-6
cdr3_aa: CASSLWSGGSGANVLTF

v_call: TRBV12-5
clone_size: NA
j_call: TRBJ2-1
cdr3_aa: CASGLVEGGSHNEQFF

v_call: TRBV6-1
clone_size: NA
j_call: TRBJ1-2
cdr3_aa: CASSEIGGYNYGYTF

v_call: TRBV9
clone_size: NA
j_call: TRBJ2-5
cdr3_aa: CASSVAADIQETQYF

v_call: TRBV7-9
clone_size: NA
j_call: TRBJ2-2
cdr3_aa: CASSLHRGPYSGELFF

v_call: TRBV24-1
clone_size: NA
j_call: TRBJ2-3
cdr3_aa: CATSDLGDYNTDTQYF

v_call: TRBV5-4
clone_size: NA
j_call: TRBJ2-1
cdr3_aa: CASSLGNTAYNEQFF

v_call: TRBV3-1/TRBV3-2
clone_size: NA
j_call: TRBJ1-5
cdr3_aa: CASSQGNQPQHF

v_call: TRBV27
clone_size: NA
j_call: TRBJ1-6
cdr3_aa: CASSNTKTGAGSPLHF

v_call: TRBV5-4
clone_size: NA
j_call: TRBJ2-5
cdr3_aa: CASSLSGGEETQYF

v_call: TRBV29-1
clone_size: NA
j_call: TRBJ2-3
cdr3_aa: CSVEGGDPTDTQYF

v_call: TRBV18
clone_size: NA
j_call: TRBJ1-5
cdr3_aa: CASSQGQGGMDQPQHF

v_call: TRBV2
clone_size: NA
j_call: TRBJ2-1
cdr3_aa: CASIEQREYPEQFF

v_call: TRBV20-1
clone_size: NA
j_call: TRBJ1-2
cdr3_aa: CSASGQLVNYGYTF

v_call: TRBV6-2/TRBV6-3
clone_size: NA
j_call: TRBJ2-3
cdr3_aa: CASSYSFGVPDTQYF

v_call: TRBV7-8
clone_size: NA
j_call: TRBJ1-1
cdr3_aa: CASSRGTGLNTEAFF

v_call: TRBV4-1
clone_size: NA
j_call: TRBJ2-3
cdr3_aa: CASSVGLAGGTDTQYF

v_call: TRBV11-2
clone_size: NA
j_call: TRBJ1-1
cdr3_aa: CASSYNRETEAFF

v_call: TRBV19
clone_size: NA
j_call: TRBJ2-5
cdr3_aa: CASSPDRGYGTQYF

v_call: TRBV7-9
clone_size: NA
j_call: TRBJ2-3
cdr3_aa: CASSFSGVLSDTQYF

v_call: TRBV9
clone_size: NA
j_call: TRBJ2-3
cdr3_aa: CASSGRQGGGDTQYF

v_call: TRBV7-9
clone_size: NA
j_call: TRBJ2-1
cdr3_aa: CASSFVQNYNEQFF

v_call: TRBV6-2/TRBV6-3
clone_size: NA
j_call: TRBJ2-3
cdr3_aa: CASSLASDTQYF

v_call: TRBV19
clone_size: NA
j_call: TRBJ2-1
cdr3_aa: CASIWRNLSYNEQFF

v_call: TRBV19
clone_size: few
j_call: TRBJ2-1
cdr3_aa: CASSTSSGLVNYNEQFF

v_call: TRBV2
clone_size: NA
j_call: TRBJ2-1
cdr3_aa: CASSSRDYEPTGQFF

v_call: TRBV14
clone_size: once
j_call: TRBJ2-1
cdr3_aa: CASSQDRQGSYNEQFF

v_call: TRBV11-3
clone_size: NA
j_call: TRBJ1-6
cdr3_aa: CASSFRGGSYNSPLHF

v_call: TRBV9
clone_size: NA
j_call: TRBJ2-3
cdr3_aa: CASRRDRDTDTQYF

v_call: TRBV11-2
clone_size: NA
j_call: TRBJ1-2
cdr3_aa: CASSLRTGVEYGYTF

v_call: TRBV11-3
clone_size: NA
j_call: TRBJ1-1
cdr3_aa: CASSLGQGGTEAFF

v_call: TRBV11-2
clone_size: NA
j_call: TRBJ2-3
cdr3_aa: CASSLGLDTSTDTQYF

v_call: TRBV7-8
clone_size: NA
j_call: TRBJ2-2
cdr3_aa: CASSLVTGGLAGVWQPGELFF

v_call: TRBV4-1
clone_size: once
j_call: TRBJ2-1
cdr3_aa: CASSQVLGVTYNEQFF

v_call: TRBV5-5
clone_size: NA
j_call: TRBJ2-3
cdr3_aa: CASRTGTSVTDTQYF

v_call: TRBV11-3
clone_size: NA
j_call: TRBJ2-1
cdr3_aa: CASSLAGQGTNEQFF

v_call: TRBV10-2
clone_size: NA
j_call: TRBJ1-4
cdr3_aa: CASSDGTANEKLFF

v_call: TRBV7-9
clone_size: NA
j_call: TRBJ1-3
cdr3_aa: CASSSPPPVTIYF

v_call: TRBV6-2/TRBV6-3
clone_size: few
j_call: TRBJ1-1
cdr3_aa: CASSRQGPAFF

v_call: TRBV5-1
clone_size: once
j_call: TRBJ2-1
cdr3_aa: CASSLRDRGPDEQFF

v_call: TRBV10-1
clone_size: NA
j_call: TRBJ2-1
cdr3_aa: CASNPGTPSSYNEQFF